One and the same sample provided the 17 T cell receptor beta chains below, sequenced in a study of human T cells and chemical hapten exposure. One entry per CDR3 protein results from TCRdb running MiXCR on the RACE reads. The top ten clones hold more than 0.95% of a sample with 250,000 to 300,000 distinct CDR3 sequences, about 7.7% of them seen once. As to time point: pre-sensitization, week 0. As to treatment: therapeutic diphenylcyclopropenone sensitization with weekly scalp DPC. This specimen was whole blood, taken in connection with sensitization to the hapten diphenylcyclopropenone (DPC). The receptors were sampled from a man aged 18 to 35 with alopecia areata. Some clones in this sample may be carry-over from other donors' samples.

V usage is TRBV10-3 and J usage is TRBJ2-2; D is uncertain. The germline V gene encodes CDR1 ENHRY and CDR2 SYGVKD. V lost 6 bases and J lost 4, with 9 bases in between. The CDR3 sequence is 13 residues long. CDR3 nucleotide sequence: TGTGCCATCAGACCAAGCGTCACCGGGGAGCTGTTTTTT. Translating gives CAIRPSVTGELFF.

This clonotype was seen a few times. The CDR3 here is CASRTLTTGPGTQYF. In DNA, the CDR3 is TGTGCCAGCAGAACCTTAACGACAGGGCCAGGGACCCAGTACTTC. This sequence joins TRBV7-2 and TRBJ2-5; 7 bases agree with TRBD1. CDR3 length: 15 amino acids. Trimming at V came to 6 bases and at J to 7 bases, leaving 14 bases not matched to a gene. CDR1 is SGHTA and CDR2 is FQGNSA in the germline V gene.

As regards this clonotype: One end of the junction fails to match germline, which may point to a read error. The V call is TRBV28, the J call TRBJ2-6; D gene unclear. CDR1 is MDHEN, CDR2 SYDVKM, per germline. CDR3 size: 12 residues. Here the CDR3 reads CAILSPANVLAF. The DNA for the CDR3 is TGTGCCATCCTATCCCCAGCCAACGTCCTGGCTTTC.

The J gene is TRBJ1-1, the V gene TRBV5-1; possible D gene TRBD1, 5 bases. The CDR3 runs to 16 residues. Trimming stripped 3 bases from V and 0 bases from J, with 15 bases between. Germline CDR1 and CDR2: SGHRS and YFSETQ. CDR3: CASSYRTDSLNTEAFF. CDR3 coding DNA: TGCGCCAGCAGCTATCGGACCGACAGCCTGAACACTGAAGCTTTCTTT.

The CDR3 nucleotides are TGTGCCAGCAGCGCAGTCCCCACAGGGGAACCCAAAAACATTCAGTACTTC. Encoded protein: CASSAVPTGEPKNIQYF. This rearrangement joins TRBV7-9 to TRBJ2-4, with TRBD1 identical over 7 bases. This CDR3 is built from 17 residues. With 5 bases clipped from V and 2 bases from J, the junction kept 12 bases outside the gene matches. In germline, CDR1 is SEHNR, CDR2 FQNEAQ (reference sequence).

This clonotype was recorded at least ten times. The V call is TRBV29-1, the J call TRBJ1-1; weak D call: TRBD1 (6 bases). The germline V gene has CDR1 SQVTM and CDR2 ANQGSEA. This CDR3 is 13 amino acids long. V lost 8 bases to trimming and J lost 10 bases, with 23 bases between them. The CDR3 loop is CSPSRQEELSAFF. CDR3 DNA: TGCAGCCCTTCTCGACAGGAAGAATTGTCAGCTTTCTTT.

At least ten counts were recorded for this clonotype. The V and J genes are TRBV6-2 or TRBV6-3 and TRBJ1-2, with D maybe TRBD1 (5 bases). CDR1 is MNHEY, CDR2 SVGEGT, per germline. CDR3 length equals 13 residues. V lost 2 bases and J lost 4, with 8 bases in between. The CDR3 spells CASSYQQGYGYTF. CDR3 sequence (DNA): TGTGCCAGCAGTTACCAGCAGGGCTATGGCTACACCTTC.

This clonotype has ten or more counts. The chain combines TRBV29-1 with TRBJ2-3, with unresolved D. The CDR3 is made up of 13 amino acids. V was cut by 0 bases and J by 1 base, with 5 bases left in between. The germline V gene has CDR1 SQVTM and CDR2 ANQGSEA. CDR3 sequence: CSVEDTGTDTQYF. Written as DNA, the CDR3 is TGCAGCGTTGAAGACACCGGCACAGATACGCAGTATTTT.

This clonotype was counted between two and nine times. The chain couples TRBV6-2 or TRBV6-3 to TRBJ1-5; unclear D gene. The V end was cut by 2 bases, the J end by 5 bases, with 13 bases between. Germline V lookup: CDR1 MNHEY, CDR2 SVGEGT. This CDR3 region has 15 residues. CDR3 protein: CASSYIQVRHQPQHF. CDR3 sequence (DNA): TGTGCCAGCAGTTACATCCAGGTTCGGCATCAGCCCCAGCATTTT.

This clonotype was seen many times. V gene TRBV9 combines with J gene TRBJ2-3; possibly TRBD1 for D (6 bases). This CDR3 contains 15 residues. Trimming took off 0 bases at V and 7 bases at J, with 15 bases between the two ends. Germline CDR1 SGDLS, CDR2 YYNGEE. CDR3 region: CASSVAPVGGNTQYF. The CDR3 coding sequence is TGTGCCAGCAGCGTAGCTCCAGTTGGGGGCAATACGCAGTATTTT. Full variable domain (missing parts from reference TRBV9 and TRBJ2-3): DSGVTQTPKHLITATGQRVTLRCSPRSGDLSVYWYQQSLDQGLQFLIQYYNGEERAKGNILERFSAQQFPDLHSELNLSSLELGDSALYFCASSVAPVGGNTQYFGPGTRLTVL.

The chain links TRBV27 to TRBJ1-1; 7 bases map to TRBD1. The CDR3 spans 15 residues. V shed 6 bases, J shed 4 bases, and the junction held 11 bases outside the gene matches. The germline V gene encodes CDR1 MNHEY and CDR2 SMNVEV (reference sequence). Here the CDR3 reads CASRTGSYQGTEAFF. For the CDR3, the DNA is TGTGCCAGCAGGACAGGGAGTTACCAGGGCACTGAAGCTTTCTTT.

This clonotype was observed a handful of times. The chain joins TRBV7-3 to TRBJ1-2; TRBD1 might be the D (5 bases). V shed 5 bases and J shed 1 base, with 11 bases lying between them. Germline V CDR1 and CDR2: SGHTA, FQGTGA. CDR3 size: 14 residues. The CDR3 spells CASSPTDNNYGYTF. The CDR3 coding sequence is TGTGCCAGCAGCCCGACAGATAATAACTATGGCTACACCTTC.

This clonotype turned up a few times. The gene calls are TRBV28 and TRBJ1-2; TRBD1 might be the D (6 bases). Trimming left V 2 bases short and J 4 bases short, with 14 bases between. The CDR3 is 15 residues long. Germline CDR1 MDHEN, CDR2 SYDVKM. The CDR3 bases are TGTGCCAGCAGTTTACGCAGGGCGGGGGCCTATGGCTACACCTTC. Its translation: CASSLRRAGAYGYTF.

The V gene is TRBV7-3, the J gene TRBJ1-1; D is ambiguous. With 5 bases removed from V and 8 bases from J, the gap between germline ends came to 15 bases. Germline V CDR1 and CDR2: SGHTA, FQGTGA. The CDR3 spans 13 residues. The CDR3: CASSAASGWEAFF. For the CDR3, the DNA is TGTGCCAGCAGCGCCGCTAGCGGTTGGGAAGCTTTCTTT.

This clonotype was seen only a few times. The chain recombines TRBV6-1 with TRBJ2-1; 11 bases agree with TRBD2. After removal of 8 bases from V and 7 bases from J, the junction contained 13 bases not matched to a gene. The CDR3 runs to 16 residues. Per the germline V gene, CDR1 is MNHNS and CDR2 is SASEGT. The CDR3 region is CASLPQLAGVWNEQFF. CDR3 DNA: TGTGCCAGCCTCCCCCAACTAGCGGGGGTTTGGAATGAGCAGTTCTTC.

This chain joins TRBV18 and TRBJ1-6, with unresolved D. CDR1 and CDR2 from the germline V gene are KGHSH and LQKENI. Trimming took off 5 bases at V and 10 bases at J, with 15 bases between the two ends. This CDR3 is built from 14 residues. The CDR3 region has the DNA TGTGCCAGCTCATCCTCCATCGCGGGGTCACCCCTCCACTTT. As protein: CASSSSIAGSPLHF.

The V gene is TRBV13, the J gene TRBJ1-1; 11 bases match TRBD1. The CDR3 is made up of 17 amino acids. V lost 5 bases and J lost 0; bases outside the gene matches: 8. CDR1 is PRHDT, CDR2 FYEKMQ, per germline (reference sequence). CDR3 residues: CASSLRDRGALNTEAFF. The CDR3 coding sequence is TGTGCCAGCAGCCTCCGGGACAGGGGGGCCCTGAACACTGAAGCTTTCTTT.